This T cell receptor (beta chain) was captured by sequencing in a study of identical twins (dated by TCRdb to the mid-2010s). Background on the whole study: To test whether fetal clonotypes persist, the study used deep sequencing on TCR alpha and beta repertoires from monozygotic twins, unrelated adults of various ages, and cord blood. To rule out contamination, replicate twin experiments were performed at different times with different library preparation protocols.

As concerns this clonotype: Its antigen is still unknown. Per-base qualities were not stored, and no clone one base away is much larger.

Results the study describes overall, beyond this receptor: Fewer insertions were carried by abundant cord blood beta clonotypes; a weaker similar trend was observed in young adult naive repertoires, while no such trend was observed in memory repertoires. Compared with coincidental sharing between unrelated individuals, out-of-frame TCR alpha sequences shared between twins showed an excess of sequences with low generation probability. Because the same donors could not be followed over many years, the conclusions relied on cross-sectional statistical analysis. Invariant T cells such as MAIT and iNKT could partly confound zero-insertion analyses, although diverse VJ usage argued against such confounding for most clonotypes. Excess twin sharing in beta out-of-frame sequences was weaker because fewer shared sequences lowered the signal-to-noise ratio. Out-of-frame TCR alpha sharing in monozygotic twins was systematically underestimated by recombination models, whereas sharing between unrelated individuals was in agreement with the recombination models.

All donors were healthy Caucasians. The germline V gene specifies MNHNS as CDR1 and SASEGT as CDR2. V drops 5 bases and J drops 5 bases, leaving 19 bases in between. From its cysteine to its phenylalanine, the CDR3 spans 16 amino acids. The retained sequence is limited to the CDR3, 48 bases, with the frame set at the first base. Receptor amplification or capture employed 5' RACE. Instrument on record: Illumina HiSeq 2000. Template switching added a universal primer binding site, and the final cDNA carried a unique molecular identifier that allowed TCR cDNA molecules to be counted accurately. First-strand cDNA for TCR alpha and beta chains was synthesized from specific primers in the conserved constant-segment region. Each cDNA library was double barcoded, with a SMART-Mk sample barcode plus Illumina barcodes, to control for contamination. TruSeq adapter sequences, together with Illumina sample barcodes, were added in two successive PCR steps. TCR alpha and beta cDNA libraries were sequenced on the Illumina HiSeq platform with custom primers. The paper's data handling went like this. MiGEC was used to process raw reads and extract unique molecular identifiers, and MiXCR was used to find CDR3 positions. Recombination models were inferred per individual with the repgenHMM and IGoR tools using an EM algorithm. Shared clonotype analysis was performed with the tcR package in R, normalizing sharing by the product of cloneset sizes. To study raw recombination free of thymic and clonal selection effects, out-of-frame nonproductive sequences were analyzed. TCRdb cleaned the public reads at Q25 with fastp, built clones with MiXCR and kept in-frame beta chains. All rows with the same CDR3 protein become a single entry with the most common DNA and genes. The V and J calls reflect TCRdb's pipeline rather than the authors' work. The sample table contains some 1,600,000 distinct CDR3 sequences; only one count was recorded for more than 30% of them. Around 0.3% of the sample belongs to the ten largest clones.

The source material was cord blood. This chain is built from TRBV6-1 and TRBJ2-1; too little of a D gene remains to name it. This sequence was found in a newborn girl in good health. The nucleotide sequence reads TGTGCCAGCAGTCGTTCAGATGGGGATATAAACAATGAGCAGTTCTTC. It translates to CASSRSDGDINNEQFF.